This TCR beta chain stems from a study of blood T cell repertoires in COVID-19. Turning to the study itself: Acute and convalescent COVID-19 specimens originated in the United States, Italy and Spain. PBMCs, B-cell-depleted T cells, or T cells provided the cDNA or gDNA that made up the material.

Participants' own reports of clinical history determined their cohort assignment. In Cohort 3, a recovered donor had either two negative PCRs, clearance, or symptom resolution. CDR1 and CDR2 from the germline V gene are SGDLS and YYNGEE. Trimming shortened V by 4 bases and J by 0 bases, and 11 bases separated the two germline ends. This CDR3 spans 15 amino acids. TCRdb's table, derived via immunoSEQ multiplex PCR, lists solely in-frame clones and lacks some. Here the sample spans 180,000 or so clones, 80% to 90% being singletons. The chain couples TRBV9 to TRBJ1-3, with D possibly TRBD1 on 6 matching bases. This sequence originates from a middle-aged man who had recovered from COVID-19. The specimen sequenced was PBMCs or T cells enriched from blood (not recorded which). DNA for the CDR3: TGTGCCAGCAGCTCGGGACATAACTCTGGAAACACCATATATTTT. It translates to CASSSGHNSGNTIYF.